Listed below are T cell receptor beta chains from one sample, sequenced in a study of blood T cell repertoires in COVID-19. TCRdb keeps only in-frame clones here, not all; method: immunoSEQ multiplex PCR. There are roughly 62,000 clones in the sample; 80% to 85% occur only once, and 9.6% lies in the top ten. The source material was peripheral blood. The receptors were sampled from an elderly man with COVID-19, enrolled during active disease. Both conserved end residues are part of each CDR3. The D gene is left open where the match is weak. Not all rows give a size; the values are once, few, many and, for expanded clones, a class.

cdr3_nt	cdr3_aa	j_call	d_call	v_call	clone_size
TGTGCCAGCAGCGTAGATCCGGTAACCTATGGCTACACCTTC	CASSVDPVTYGYTF	TRBJ1-2	-	TRBV9	-
TGCGCCAGCAGCTTGGTAGGGGCTGCTGAAGCTTTCTTT	CASSLVGAAEAFF	TRBJ1-1	-	TRBV5-1	-
TGTGCCTTCCAAGGGGGCGCTCCTAATGAAAAACTGTTTTTT	CAFQGGAPNEKLFF	TRBJ1-4	TRBD1	TRBV30	-
TGTGCCAGTAGTATACCCAGGGGCCCCTCTGGAAACACCATATATTTT	CASSIPRGPSGNTIYF	TRBJ1-3	-	TRBV19	-
TGTGCCAGCAGTTTTGGTATCGACTTGGGACTAGCGGGGCCAGATACGCAGTATTTT	CASSFGIDLGLAGPDTQYF	TRBJ2-3	TRBD2	TRBV6-2/TRBV6-3	-
TGTGCCTGGAGCGAGACTAGCGGGAGTATCGGTGAGCAGTTCTTC	CAWSETSGSIGEQFF	TRBJ2-1	TRBD2	TRBV30	-
TGTGCCAGCAGTCGACTCGTTAGCAATCAGCCCCAGCATTTT	CASSRLVSNQPQHF	TRBJ1-5	-	TRBV3-1/TRBV3-2	-
TGTGCCAGCAGAAACAGGGGGCTAGGCCCACCCCTCCACTTT	CASRNRGLGPPLHF	TRBJ1-6	TRBD1	TRBV7-2	-
TGTGCCAGCAGCATTCGACAGGGGGCATCAGGCTACACCTTC	CASSIRQGASGYTF	TRBJ1-2	TRBD1	TRBV3-1/TRBV3-2	-
TGTGCCAGCAAGGAGGCAACGGGCAATCAGCCCCAGCATTTT	CASKEATGNQPQHF	TRBJ1-5	-	TRBV27	-
TGCGCCAGCAGCCTCACAGGGGGCGACCAGCCCCAGCATTTT	CASSLTGGDQPQHF	TRBJ1-5	TRBD1	TRBV5-1	-
TGTGCCAGCAGTGAATTCACAGGGAGTTATGGCTACACCTTC	CASSEFTGSYGYTF	TRBJ1-2	-	TRBV25-1	few
TGTGCCTGGAGTGTGATAAGGGGTGAGGAGCAGTTCTTC	CAWSVIRGEEQFF	TRBJ2-1	-	TRBV30	-
TGTGCCAGTAGTATAGCCGGGGAGGCGTATGAAAAACTGTTTTTT	CASSIAGEAYEKLFF	TRBJ1-4	-	TRBV19	once
TGTGCCAGCAGCCAAGATTCCACAGGGGAAAAACTGTTTTTT	CASSQDSTGEKLFF	TRBJ1-4	-	TRBV3-1/TRBV3-2	-
TGTGCCAGCAGCTTGGGGCAGGGGTTTGATTCACCCCTCCACTTT	CASSLGQGFDSPLHF	TRBJ1-6	-	TRBV5-5	-
TGTGCCAGTAGGTCCCAGGGAACAGATACGCAGTATTTT	CASRSQGTDTQYF	TRBJ2-3	-	TRBV19	once
TGTGCCAGCAGCTTAGGAGCGAACACCGGGGAGCTGTTTTTT	CASSLGANTGELFF	TRBJ2-2	-	TRBV11-3	-
TGTGCCAGCAGCTTGGACAGGTCCCGACGCGCCACTCGAAACACCATATATTTT	CASSLDRSRRATRNTIYF	TRBJ1-3	-	TRBV5-6	-
TGTGCCAGCAGCAAAGGACTAGCGGGGGGTCGAGGCCCCCGTAAGTTGTTTTTT	CASSKGLAGGRGPRKLFF	TRBJ2-2	TRBD2	TRBV5-6	-
TGTGCCAGCAGCTTAGCGGGCCAGTTTTCTGGAAACACCATATATTTT	CASSLAGQFSGNTIYF	TRBJ1-3	-	TRBV7-2	-
TGCGCCAGCAGCTTGGGGGGGACAGATCAGCCCCAGCATTTT	CASSLGGTDQPQHF	TRBJ1-5	TRBD1	TRBV5-1	-
TGTGCCTGGAGAGGAAGAGGTTACTCTGAGCAGTTCTTC	CAWRGRGYSEQFF	TRBJ2-1	-	TRBV30	-
TGTGCCAGCAGCTCCCGGGACAGCTCCTACGAGCAGTACTTC	CASSSRDSSYEQYF	TRBJ2-7	TRBD1	TRBV7-8	-
TGTGCCAGCGCCCCCGGGCCAGGGGGTATCTACGAGCAGTACTTC	CASAPGPGGIYEQYF	TRBJ2-7	TRBD1	TRBV6-5	-
TGCGCCAGCAGCTTGGTGGGACAGAATAATTCACCCCTCCACTTT	CASSLVGQNNSPLHF	TRBJ1-6	TRBD1	TRBV5-1	-
TGTGCCGGCCTCCTCATGAACACTGAAGCTTTCTTT	CAGLLMNTEAFF	TRBJ1-1	-	TRBV7-9	-
TGTGCCACCAGTGGGGCCAGGGGGGAAGAGACCCAGTACTTC	CATSGARGEETQYF	TRBJ2-5	-	TRBV24-1	-
TGTGCCACCAGTGACTGGGGGGGTGAAGCTTTCTTT	CATSDWGGEAFF	TRBJ1-1	-	TRBV24-1	-
TGCGCCAGCAGCTGGGTCTCGACAGCATACAATGAGCAGTTCTTC	CASSWVSTAYNEQFF	TRBJ2-1	-	TRBV5-1	once
TGTGCCAGCAGCTTAAAGGTTGGCAGGGGCGCGGGTACCGGGGAGCTGTTTTTT	CASSLKVGRGAGTGELFF	TRBJ2-2	-	TRBV7-2	-